This T cell receptor beta chain was sequenced in a study of blood T cell repertoires in COVID-19. Study in general: Sample material is recorded as cDNA or gDNA derived from T cells, B-cell-depleted T cells, or PBMCs.

The germline CDR1 and CDR2 sequences are SGHVS and FNYEAQ. V gave up 5 bases and J gave up 3 bases; unmatched junction bases: 5. CDR3 length equals 16 residues. Data came from immunoSEQ multiplex PCR; TCRdb stores just in-frame clones and leaves some out. The data contain more than 200,000 clones, 86% of them singletons. The clonotype originates from a man younger than 45 with active or convalescent COVID-19. The sequenced sample consisted of peripheral blood. The gene calls are TRBV7-6 and TRBJ2-2; 11 nucleotides line up with TRBD1. For the CDR3, the DNA is TGTGCCAGCAGCCCTCGGGGACAGGGGGACACCGGGGAGCTGTTTTTT. It encodes CASSPRGQGDTGELFF.